This section outlines one T cell receptor beta chain sequence together with its context. This clone was recorded only once. The target of this receptor is not known. No much larger clonotype is one base removed from it; base qualities were not supplied. CDR1 and CDR2, per the germline V gene, are MDHEN and SYDVKM. The V end gives up 8 bases and the J end 2 bases, leaving 9 bases in the junction not matched to a gene. The CDR3 sequence holds 16 residues, the cysteine and phenylalanine included. The entry retains the CDR3 DNA only, 48 bases that are in frame from base 1. The data derive from a study of shared clonotypes between healthy human individuals (TCRdb year 2020). Looking at the study overall: Three men and a couple of women, aged 18 to 49 years, made up the cohort. For each donor, CD4 naive and CD4 memory were each given three plates, CD8 naive was given two plates, and CD8 memory was given one plate. To estimate repertoire size and how much clonotype sharing occurs between individuals, the study deeply sequenced the blood TCR repertoires of five healthy adults. To increase sequencing depth and limit assay-specific biases, TCR repertoire library preparation and sequencing were carried out by different laboratories using diverse techniques. Each donor's leukapheresis produced roughly between about 0.85 and 10 billion PBMCs.

TCR CDR3 regions were amplified from genomic DNA by multiplex PCR using the deep immunoSEQ assay. For each cell subset, the extracted genomic DNA was distributed evenly across all wells of several immunoSEQ 96-well plates, and each plate served as one replicate. Each replicate PCR for sorted subsets received about 0.2 ug genomic DNA, equal to about 29,000 T cell genomes. The purified libraries were quantified using a Qubit 3.0 fluorometer, sized with a Bioanalyzer 2100, and then quantified again using the KAPA Library Quantification kit. Every immunoSEQ 96-well plate was sequenced on a separate single-read 150-cycle Illumina NextSeq 550 flow cell. Per the original workflow: The immunoSEQ output contained only junctional sequences without quality scores, so filtering could not match that applied to full-length reads. Sequences were annotated with PyIR, a Python wrapper for IgBLAST v1.9, using IMGT germline references to assign V/J genes and CDR3. Reads were removed for weak V/J assignments (E-value above 1e-6), missing CDR3, stop codons, out-of-frame junctions, or ambiguous translated residues. V3J clonotypes were defined by identical inferred V gene, J gene, and CDR3 amino acid sequence. Percentage overlap between repertoires was calculated by dividing the number of shared unique clonotypes by the size of the smaller repertoire. RTK rarefaction, the Chao1 estimator, and Recon v2.1 estimates of unobserved clonotypes were used to assess repertoire richness. Generation probabilities were computed with OLGA for all TCRbeta clonotypes obtained by the gDNA method from four donors. TCRdb provides this immuneACCESS table in a form limited to in-frame rearrangements. Some clones are lacking; in checked studies, under half of them reflect an unresolved V gene, and why the rest are absent is not known. The V and J calls and clone size come from that table; D and trimming were worked out from the DNA. The sample includes some 2.3 million clones, with 85% to 95% observed a single time. Roughly 0.36% of the sample is taken by the ten largest.

The donors were healthy, HIV-negative adults who had no recently reported acute infections or vaccinations. Every donor was a Caucasian adult residing in Nashville, Tennessee, USA. CD4+ T cells were enriched by magnetic negative selection, after which naive cells were positively selected on CD45RA and the negative fraction was taken as the memory subset. After blood collection by leukapheresis, PBMCs were isolated using Ficoll-Histopaque density gradient centrifugation and then cryopreserved in the vapor phase of liquid nitrogen. Purity and quantity of every magnetically sorted T cell population were checked by analytical flow cytometry. From each sorted fraction, genomic DNA was isolated and quantified by UV absorbance on a Nanodrop 2000c. What the research found in general, with its limitations: Sampling was limited to blood, and TCR repertoires in tissue likely differ from TCR repertoires in blood. Larger estimated clonotype richness was generally found for naive subsets than for memory subsets. Pairwise subsampling led to the expectation that sequencing depth would affect the degree of clonotype sharing among donors. About 5% of naive CD4, 3.5% of naive CD8, 2.3% of memory CD4, and 0.4% of memory CD8 clonotypes were shared across several donors. Rarefaction of sorted-subset datasets indicated incomplete sequencing despite the large sequencing depth. Higher generation probabilities were observed for clonotypes shared by all four sorted-subset donors than for non-shared clonotypes. Because the study included only a small number of donors, the genetic and exposure-history diversity represented was limited.

The source material was naive CD4+ T cells from PBMCs. Taken with the paper, the label for cell subset or site translates to: CD45RA+ positively selected. The TCR sequence derives from a man aged 18-30 years in good health. Some clones in this sample may be carry-over from other donors' samples. The chain is encoded by TRBV28 joined to TRBJ2-7; 13 bases in the middle match TRBD2. The DNA sequence is given as TGTGCCAGCCGTATAGGGACTAGCGGGGTTCCCTACGAGCAGTACTTC. Translated, it reads CASRIGTSGVPYEQYF.